The rows below give T cell receptor beta chains drawn from one sample of a study of blood T cell repertoires in COVID-19. Sequencing was performed with immunoSEQ multiplex PCR; in TCRdb, only in-frame clones are kept and a portion is missing. Of over 120,000 clones in the sample, 75% to 80% were seen once. Sequenced input: peripheral blood. These receptors originate from a woman in her forties or fifties with active or convalescent COVID-19. The CDR3 runs from the conserved cysteine through the conserved F or W. Fields, in order: D gene, V gene, clone size, J gene, CDR3 protein, CDR3 DNA. D genes are given only for firm matches. Size tells how often a clone was seen (once, few, many) or the class of an expanded clone, and some rows leave it out.

TRBD2,TRBV7-3,many,TRBJ2-5,CASSSSGGGTQYF,TGTGCCAGCAGCAGTAGCGGCGGGGGGACCCAGTACTTC
TRBD2,TRBV6-4,.,TRBJ2-1,CASSPTSGSENEQFF,TGTGCCAGCAGTCCCACTAGCGGGAGTGAGAATGAGCAGTTCTTC
TRBD1,TRBV6-1,.,TRBJ2-1,CASSEVGRGMVF,TGTGCCAGCAGTGAGGTGGGCAGGGGGATGGTCTTC
.,TRBV5-1,.,TRBJ2-3,CASSFLRSTDTQYF,TGCGCCAGCAGCTTTCTTCGGTCCACAGATACGCAGTATTTT
.,TRBV7-8,.,TRBJ2-5,CASSLAERETQYF,TGTGCCAGCAGCTTAGCGGAGAGAGAGACCCAGTACTTC
.,TRBV12-5,.,TRBJ2-3,CASGPGLPTDTQYF,TGTGCTAGTGGTCCCGGACTACCCACAGATACGCAGTATTTT
TRBD1,TRBV5-4,few,TRBJ1-2,CASSGGTGYGYTF,TGTGCCAGCAGCGGCGGGACAGGCTATGGCTACACCTTC
TRBD2,TRBV7-2,.,TRBJ2-3,CASSSQTSGGAGDTQYF,TGTGCCAGCAGCTCCCAGACTAGCGGGGGGGCCGGAGATACGCAGTATTTT
.,TRBV7-6,.,TRBJ1-4,CASSPLQGPNEKLFF,TGTGCCAGCAGCCCTCTTCAGGGCCCTAATGAAAAACTGTTTTTT
TRBD1,TRBV5-1,.,TRBJ1-1,CASSLTDRVNTEAFF,TGCGCCAGCAGCTTGACCGACAGGGTGAACACTGAAGCTTTCTTT
.,TRBV9,.,TRBJ1-2,CASSVLGSERGYTF,TGTGCCAGCAGCGTTCTTGGTTCCGAGAGGGGCTACACCTTC
TRBD1,TRBV4-3,.,TRBJ2-5,CASSQGQGWETQYF,TGCGCCAGCAGCCAGGGACAGGGGTGGGAGACCCAGTACTTC
TRBD1,TRBV3-1/TRBV3-2,.,TRBJ1-1,CASRFTGAPEAFF,TGTGCCAGCAGATTCACAGGGGCCCCTGAAGCTTTCTTT
TRBD1,TRBV10-3,.,TRBJ1-1,CAISEGAGGRTEAFF,TGTGCCATCAGTGAAGGGGCAGGGGGGAGGACTGAAGCTTTCTTT
TRBD1,TRBV7-2,.,TRBJ2-1,CASSSRLSGTGGYNEQFF,TGTGCCAGCAGCTCCCGCTTATCCGGGACAGGGGGCTACAATGAGCAGTTCTTC
TRBD1,TRBV5-4,.,TRBJ1-1,CASSLLPGGYTEAFF,TGTGCCAGCAGCTTGCTCCCAGGGGGCTATACTGAAGCTTTCTTT
.,TRBV27,.,TRBJ1-1,CASQGRANTEAFF,TGTGCCAGCCAGGGCCGGGCGAACACTGAAGCTTTCTTT
.,TRBV4-1,.,TRBJ2-7,CASSQANTLSYEQYF,TGCGCCAGCAGCCAAGCAAACACCCTCTCCTACGAGCAGTACTTC
TRBD1,TRBV29-1,.,TRBJ1-5,CSAQTGVEQPQHF,TGCAGCGCCCAAACAGGGGTGGAACAGCCCCAGCATTTT
.,TRBV9,.,TRBJ1-1,CASSVDPRLGTEAFF,TGTGCCAGCAGCGTAGATCCCAGACTGGGCACTGAAGCTTTCTTT
.,TRBV6-5,.,TRBJ1-6,CASKRAQLNSPLHF,TGTGCCAGCAAGCGGGCCCAACTAAATTCACCCCTCCACTTT
.,TRBV4-3,once,TRBJ1-1,CASSQIQGAEAFF,TGCGCCAGCAGCCAGATACAGGGTGCGGAAGCTTTCTTT
.,TRBV5-4,.,TRBJ2-1,CASSPRLLNEQFF,TGTGCCAGCAGCCCGCGACTTCTCAATGAGCAGTTCTTC
.,TRBV30,few,TRBJ1-1,CAWSVQGNTEAFF,TGTGCCTGGAGTGTACAGGGCAACACTGAAGCTTTCTTT
TRBD1,TRBV6-5,once,TRBJ2-1,CAIHLGDRGNEQFF,TGTGCCATACACTTAGGGGACAGGGGCAATGAGCAGTTCTTC